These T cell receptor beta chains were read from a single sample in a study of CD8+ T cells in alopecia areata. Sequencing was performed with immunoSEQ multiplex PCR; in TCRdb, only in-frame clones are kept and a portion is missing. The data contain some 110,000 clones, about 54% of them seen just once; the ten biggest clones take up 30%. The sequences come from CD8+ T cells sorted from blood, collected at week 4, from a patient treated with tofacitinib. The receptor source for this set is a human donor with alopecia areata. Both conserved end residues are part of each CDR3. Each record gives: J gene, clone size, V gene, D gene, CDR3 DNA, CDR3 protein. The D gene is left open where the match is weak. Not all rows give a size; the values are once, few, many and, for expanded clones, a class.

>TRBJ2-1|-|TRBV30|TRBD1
TGTGCCTGGGGGACAGTCTACAATGAGCAGTTCTTC
CAWGTVYNEQFF
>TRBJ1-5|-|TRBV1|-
TGCACCGGACAAATACTCAATCAGCCCCAGCATTTT
CTGQILNQPQHF
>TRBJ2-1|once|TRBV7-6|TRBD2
TGTGCCAGCAGCTTACGGGGGGGGCCATACGAGCAGTTCTTC
CASSLRGGPYEQFF
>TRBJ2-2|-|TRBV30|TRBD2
TGTGCCTGGAGTGTAATCGCGGGGGGCCCAACCGGGGAGCTGTTTTTT
CAWSVIAGGPTGELFF
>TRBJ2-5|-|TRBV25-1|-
TGTGCCAGCAGTGAATCCCCCGGAGAGACCCAGTACTTC
CASSESPGETQYF
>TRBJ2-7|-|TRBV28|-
TGTGCCAGCAGTTTCTTCTCCGGGGGCTACGAGCAGTACTTC
CASSFFSGGYEQYF
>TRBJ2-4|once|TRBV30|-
TGTGCCTGGAGTGTTTTGAGCGTCGCCAAAAACATTCAGTACTTC
CAWSVLSVAKNIQYF
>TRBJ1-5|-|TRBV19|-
TGTGCCAGTAGTATTGTCGGCAATCAGCCCCAGCATTTT
CASSIVGNQPQHF
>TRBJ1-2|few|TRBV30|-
TGTGCCCGAGGGGGATCAGGCTATGGCTACACCTTC
CARGGSGYGYTF
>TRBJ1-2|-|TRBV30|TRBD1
TGTGCCTGGAATATGGGACAGGGAATCTATGGCTACACCTTC
CAWNMGQGIYGYTF
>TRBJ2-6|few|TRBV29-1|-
TGCAGCGTTGTGCCTAGTTCGGGGGCCAACGTCCTGACTTTC
CSVVPSSGANVLTF
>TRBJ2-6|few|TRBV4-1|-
TGCGCCAGCAGCCAAGATGCCTCTGGGGCCAACGTCCTGACTTTC
CASSQDASGANVLTF
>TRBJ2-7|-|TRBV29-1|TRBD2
TGCAGCGTTGAAGAAGAGCGGGGAGCCTACGAGCAGTACTTC
CSVEEERGAYEQYF
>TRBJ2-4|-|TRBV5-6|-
TGTGCCAGCAGCCGCCTGACGGGGTGGATAGCCAAAAACATTCAGTACTTC
CASSRLTGWIAKNIQYF
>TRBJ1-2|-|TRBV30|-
TGTGCCTGGAGTTATAGAAGCGGTAACTATGGCTACACCTTC
CAWSYRSGNYGYTF
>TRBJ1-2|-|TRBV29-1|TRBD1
TGCAGCGACGGACAGGGAAAGGGCTACACCTTC
CSDGQGKGYTF
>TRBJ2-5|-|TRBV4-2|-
TGTGCCAGCAGGAAGTCAAGGGCCTACCAAGAGACCCAGTACTTC
CASRKSRAYQETQYF
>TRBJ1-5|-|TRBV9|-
TGTGCCAGCAGCGCTGGGGACCTAAATCAGCCCCAGCATTTT
CASSAGDLNQPQHF
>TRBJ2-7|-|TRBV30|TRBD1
TGTGCCTGGGGACAGGCTCTCTACGAGCAGTACTTC
CAWGQALYEQYF
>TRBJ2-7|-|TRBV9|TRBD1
TGTGCCAGCAGCGCCCTGGACAGGTCCCCCTACGAGCAGTACTTC
CASSALDRSPYEQYF
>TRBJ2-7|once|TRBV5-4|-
TGTGCCAGCAGCTTGGTGGGACTGGCCCTCAACGACGAGCAGTACTTC
CASSLVGLALNDEQYF
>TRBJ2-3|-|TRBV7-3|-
TGTGCCAGCAGCTCTAGGACGGGGCCTTTAGATACGCAGTATTTT
CASSSRTGPLDTQYF
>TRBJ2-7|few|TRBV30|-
TGTGCCTGGAGTGATCCGGACGGGTTCTACGAGCAGTACTTC
CAWSDPDGFYEQYF